The present entry profiles one TCR beta chain with its context. Its antigen is unidentified. The library targeted TCRbeta and was prepared with unique molecular identifiers. Using its own MiXCR run on the PCR reads, TCRdb lists one record per CDR3 protein. The table lists approximately 47,000 distinct CDR3 sequences, around 53% of them singletons. The data stem from a study of T-cell reconstitution after alpha-beta-depleted transplantation in children. V was trimmed by 7 bases and J by 5 bases, leaving 13 bases between them. In germline, CDR1 is SQVTM, CDR2 ANQGSEA. This CDR3 region has 12 residues. Study-wide results and caveats: After one year, T-cell counts and TCRbeta diversity mostly came from new T cells. As was reported, about two months after transplant, alpha-beta T cells came from several hundred expanded graft clones. The study traced high day-60 TCRbeta diversity in some patients to surviving recipient T cells and thymic progenitors.

This chain uses TRBV29-1 with TRBJ2-3, with D tentatively TRBD2 (6 bases). The specimen comprised peripheral blood, sampled before TCRalphabeta/CD19-depleted stem cell transplant. The sequence derives from a boy under three years old with SCID, due to receive a stem cell transplant. The CDR3 sequence: CSADSGGDTQYF. In DNA, the CDR3 is TGCAGCGCCGACTCCGGGGGAGATACGCAGTATTTT.